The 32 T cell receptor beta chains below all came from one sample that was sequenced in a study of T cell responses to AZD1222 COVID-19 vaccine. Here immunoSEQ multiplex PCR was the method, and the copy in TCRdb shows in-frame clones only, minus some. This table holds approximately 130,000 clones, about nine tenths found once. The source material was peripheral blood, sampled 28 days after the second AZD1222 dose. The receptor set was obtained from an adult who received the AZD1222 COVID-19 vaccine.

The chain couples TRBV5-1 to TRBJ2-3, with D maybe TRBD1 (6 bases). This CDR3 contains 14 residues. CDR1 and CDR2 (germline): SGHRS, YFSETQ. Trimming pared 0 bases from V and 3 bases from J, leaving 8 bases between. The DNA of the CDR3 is TGCGCCAGCAGCTTGGGGACAGAGACAGATACGCAGTATTTT. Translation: CASSLGTETDTQYF.

Written as DNA, the CDR3 is TGTGCCTGGAGTGTCAGTTGGGAAGGAGAGCAGTACTTC. Protein sequence: CAWSVSWEGEQYF. The chain is built from TRBV30 and TRBJ2-7, with D hard to call. V lost 0 bases and J lost 7, with 13 bases in between. The CDR3 spans 13 residues. CDR1 is GTSNPN and CDR2 is SVGIG in the germline V gene (reference sequence).

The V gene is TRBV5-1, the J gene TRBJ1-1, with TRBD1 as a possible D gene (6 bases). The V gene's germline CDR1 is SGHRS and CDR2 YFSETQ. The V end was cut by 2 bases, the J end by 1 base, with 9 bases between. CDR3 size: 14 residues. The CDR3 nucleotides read TGCGCCAGCAGCTTCCAGACAGGGAACACTGAAGCTTTCTTT. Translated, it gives CASSFQTGNTEAFF. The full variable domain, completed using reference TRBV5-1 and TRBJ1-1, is KAGVTQTPRYLIKTRGQQVTLSCSPISGHRSVSWYQQTPGQGLQFLFEYFSETQRNKGNFPGRFSGRQFSNSRSEMNVSTLELGDSALYLCASSFQTGNTEAFFGQGTRLTVV.

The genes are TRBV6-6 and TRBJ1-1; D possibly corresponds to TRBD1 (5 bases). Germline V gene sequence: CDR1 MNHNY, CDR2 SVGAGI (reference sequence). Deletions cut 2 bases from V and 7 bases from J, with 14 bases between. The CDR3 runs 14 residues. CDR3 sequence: CASSYPRGAGEAFF. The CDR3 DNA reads TGTGCCAGCAGTTACCCGAGGGGCGCCGGTGAAGCTTTCTTT.

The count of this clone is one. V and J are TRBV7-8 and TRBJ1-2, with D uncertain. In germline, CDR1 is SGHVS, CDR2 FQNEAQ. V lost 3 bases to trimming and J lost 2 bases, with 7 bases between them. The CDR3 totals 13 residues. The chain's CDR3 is CASSFLQNYGYTF. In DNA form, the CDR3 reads TGTGCCAGCAGCTTTCTACAGAACTATGGCTACACCTTC.

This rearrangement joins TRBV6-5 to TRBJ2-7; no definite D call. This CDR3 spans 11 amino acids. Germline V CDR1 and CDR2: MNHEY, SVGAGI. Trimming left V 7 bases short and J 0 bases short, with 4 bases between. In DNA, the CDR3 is TGTGCCAGCACGAGCTCCTACGAGCAGTACTTC. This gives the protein CASTSSYEQYF.

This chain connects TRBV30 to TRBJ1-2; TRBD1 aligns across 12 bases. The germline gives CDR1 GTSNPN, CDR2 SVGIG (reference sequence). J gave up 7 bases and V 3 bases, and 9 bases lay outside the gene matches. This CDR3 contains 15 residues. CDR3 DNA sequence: TGTGCCTGGAGACCCGGGACAGGGGGCGGGAGTGGCTACACCTTC. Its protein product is CAWRPGTGGGSGYTF.

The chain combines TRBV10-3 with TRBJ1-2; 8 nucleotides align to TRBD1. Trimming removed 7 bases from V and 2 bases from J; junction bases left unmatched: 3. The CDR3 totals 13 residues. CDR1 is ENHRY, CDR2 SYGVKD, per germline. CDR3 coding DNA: TGTGCCATCAATAGACAGGGGAACTATGGCTACACCTTC. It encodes CAINRQGNYGYTF.

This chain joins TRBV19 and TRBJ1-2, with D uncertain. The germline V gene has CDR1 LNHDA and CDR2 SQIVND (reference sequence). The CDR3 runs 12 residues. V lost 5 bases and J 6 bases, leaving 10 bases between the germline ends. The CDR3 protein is CASSARTDGYTF. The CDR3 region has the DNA TGTGCCAGTAGTGCCCGGACGGATGGCTACACCTTC.

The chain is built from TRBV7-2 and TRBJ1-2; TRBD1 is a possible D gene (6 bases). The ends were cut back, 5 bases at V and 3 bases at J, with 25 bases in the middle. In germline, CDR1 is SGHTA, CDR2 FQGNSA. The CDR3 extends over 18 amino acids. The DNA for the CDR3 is TGTGCCAGCAGCCCCATAGGCAGGGGATTCGACTCATACTATGGCTACACCTTC. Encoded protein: CASSPIGRGFDSYYGYTF.

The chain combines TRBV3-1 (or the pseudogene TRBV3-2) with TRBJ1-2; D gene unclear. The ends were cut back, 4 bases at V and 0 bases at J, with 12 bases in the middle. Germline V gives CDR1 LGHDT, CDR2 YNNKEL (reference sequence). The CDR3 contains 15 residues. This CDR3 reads CASSPYRLSNYGYTF. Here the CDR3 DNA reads TGTGCCAGCAGCCCCTACCGTTTGTCTAACTATGGCTACACCTTC.

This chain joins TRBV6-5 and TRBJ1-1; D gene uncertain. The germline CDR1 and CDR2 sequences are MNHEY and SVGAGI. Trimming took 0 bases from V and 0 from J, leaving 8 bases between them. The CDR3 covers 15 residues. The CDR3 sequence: CASSYSSSMNTEAFF. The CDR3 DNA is TGTGCCAGCAGTTACTCAAGCAGCATGAACACTGAAGCTTTCTTT.

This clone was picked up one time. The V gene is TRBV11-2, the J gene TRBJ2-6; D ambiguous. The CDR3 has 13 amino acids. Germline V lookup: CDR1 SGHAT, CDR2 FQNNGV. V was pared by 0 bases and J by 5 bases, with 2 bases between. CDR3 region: CASSLDRANVLTF. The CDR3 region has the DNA TGTGCCAGCAGCTTAGATCGGGCCAACGTCCTGACTTTC.

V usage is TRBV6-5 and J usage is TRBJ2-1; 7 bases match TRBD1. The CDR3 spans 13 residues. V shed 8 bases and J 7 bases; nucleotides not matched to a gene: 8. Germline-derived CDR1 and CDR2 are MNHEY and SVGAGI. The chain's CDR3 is CASEGALGNEQFF. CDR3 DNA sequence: TGTGCCAGCGAGGGGGCCCTGGGAAATGAGCAGTTCTTC.

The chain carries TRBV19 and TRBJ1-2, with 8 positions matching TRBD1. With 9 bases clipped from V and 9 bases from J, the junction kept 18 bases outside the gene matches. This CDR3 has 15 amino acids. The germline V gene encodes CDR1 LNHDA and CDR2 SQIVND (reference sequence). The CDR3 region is CASLQSQGAPSRYTF. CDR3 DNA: TGTGCCAGCCTCCAGTCGCAGGGGGCGCCGAGTCGCTACACCTTC.

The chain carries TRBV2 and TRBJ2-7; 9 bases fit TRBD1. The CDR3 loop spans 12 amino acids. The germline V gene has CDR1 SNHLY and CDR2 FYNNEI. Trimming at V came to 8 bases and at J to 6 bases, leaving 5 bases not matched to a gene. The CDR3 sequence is CASRRTGAEQYF. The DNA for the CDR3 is TGTGCCAGCCGCCGGACAGGGGCCGAGCAGTACTTC.

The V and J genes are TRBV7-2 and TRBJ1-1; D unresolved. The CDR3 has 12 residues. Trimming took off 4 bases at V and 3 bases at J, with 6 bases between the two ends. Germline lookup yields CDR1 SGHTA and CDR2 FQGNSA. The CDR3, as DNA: TGTGCCAGCAGCTCAAGCTACACTGAAGCTTTCTTT. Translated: CASSSSYTEAFF.

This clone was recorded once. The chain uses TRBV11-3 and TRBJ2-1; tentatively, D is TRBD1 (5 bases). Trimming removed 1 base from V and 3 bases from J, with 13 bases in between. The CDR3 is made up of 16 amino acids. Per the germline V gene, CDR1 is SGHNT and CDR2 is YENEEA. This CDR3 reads CASSLVGWGGYNEQFF. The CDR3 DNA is TGTGCCAGCAGCTTAGTAGGGTGGGGCGGCTACAATGAGCAGTTCTTC.

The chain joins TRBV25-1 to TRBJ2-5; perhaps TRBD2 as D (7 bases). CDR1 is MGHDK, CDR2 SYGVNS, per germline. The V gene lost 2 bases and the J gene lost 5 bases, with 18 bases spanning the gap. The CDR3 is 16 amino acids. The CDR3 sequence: CASSEPLGGGAETQYF. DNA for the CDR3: TGTGCCAGCAGTGAACCCCTGGGGGGGGGCGCCGAGACCCAGTACTTC.

DNA of the CDR3: TGTGCCAGCAGACCGCCGGGGATAGAGACCCAGTACTTC. Protein sequence: CASRPPGIETQYF. The chain employs TRBV11-2 and TRBJ2-5; D might be TRBD2 (5 bases). Germline CDR1 and CDR2: SGHAT and FQNNGV. The V end was cut by 6 bases, the J end by 4 bases, with 12 bases between. The CDR3 extends over 13 amino acids.

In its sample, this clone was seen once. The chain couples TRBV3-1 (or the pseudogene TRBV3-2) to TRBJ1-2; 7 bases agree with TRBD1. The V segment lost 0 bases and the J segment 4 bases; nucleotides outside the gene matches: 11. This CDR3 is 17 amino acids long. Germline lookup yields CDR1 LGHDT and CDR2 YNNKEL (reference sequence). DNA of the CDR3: TGTGCCAGCAGCCAAGATACAGGGGTTTTACCATCCTATGGCTACACCTTC. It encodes CASSQDTGVLPSYGYTF.

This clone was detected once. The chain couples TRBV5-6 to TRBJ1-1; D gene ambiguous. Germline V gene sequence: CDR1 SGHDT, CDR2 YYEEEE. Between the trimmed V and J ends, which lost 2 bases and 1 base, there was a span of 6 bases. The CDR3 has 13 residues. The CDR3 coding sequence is TGTGCCAGCAGCTTAGAACCGAACACTGAAGCTTTCTTT. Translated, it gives CASSLEPNTEAFF.

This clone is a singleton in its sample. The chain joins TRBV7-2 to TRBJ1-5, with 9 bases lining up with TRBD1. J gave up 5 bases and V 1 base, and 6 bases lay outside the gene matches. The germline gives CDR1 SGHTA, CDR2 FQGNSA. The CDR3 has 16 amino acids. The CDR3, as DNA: TGTGCCAGCAGCTTAGGTTCGGGACAGGGTCATCAGCCCCAGCATTTT. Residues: CASSLGSGQGHQPQHF.

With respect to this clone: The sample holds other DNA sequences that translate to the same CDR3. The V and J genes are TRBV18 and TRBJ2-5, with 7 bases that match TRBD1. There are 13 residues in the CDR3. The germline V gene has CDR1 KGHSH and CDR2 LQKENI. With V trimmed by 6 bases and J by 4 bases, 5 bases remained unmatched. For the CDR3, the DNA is TGTGCCAGCTCGCGGACAGGTCCAGAGACCCAGTACTTC. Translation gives CASSRTGPETQYF.

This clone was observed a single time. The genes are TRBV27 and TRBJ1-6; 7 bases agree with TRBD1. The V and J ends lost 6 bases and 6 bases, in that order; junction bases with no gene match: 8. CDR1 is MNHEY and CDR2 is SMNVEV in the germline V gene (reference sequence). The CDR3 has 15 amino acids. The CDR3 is CASRDYRGLNSPLHF. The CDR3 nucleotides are TGTGCCAGCAGGGATTACAGGGGCCTTAATTCACCCCTCCACTTT.

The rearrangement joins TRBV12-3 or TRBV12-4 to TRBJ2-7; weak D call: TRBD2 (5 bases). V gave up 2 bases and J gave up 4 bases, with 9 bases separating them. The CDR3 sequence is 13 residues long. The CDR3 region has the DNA TGTGCCAGCAGTTTAACGGGGTCGTACGAGCAGTACTTC. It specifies CASSLTGSYEQYF.

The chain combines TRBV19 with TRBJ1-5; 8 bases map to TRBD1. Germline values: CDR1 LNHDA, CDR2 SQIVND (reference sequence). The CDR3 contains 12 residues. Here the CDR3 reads CATGGIRQPQHF. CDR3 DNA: TGTGCAACAGGGGGGATTCGGCAGCCCCAGCATTTT.

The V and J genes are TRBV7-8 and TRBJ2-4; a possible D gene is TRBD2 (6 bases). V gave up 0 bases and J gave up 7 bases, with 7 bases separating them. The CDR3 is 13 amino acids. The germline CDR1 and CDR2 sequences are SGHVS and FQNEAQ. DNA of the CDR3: TGTGCCAGCAGCTTAGCCGCGGGGAACATTCAGTACTTC. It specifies CASSLAAGNIQYF.

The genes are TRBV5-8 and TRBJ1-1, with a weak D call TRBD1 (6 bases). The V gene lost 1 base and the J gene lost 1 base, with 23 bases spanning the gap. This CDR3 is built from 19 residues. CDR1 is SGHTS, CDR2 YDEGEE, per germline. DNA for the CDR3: TGTGCCAGCAGCTTGCGGGGATTGCGGCAGGGGATAAGGAACACTGAAGCTTTCTTT. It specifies CASSLRGLRQGIRNTEAFF.

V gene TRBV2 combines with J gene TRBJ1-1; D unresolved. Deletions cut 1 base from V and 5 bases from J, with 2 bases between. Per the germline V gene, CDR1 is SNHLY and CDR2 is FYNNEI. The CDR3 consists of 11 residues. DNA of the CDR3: TGTGCCAGCAGTGAAGTTACTGAAGCTTTCTTT. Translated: CASSEVTEAFF.

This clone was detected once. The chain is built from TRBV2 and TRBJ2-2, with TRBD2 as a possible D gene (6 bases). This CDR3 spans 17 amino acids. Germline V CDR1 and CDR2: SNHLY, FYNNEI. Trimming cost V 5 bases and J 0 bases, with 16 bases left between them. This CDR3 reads CASSNEAAGSNTGELFF. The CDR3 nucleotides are TGTGCCAGCAGTAATGAGGCGGCGGGGTCGAACACCGGGGAGCTGTTTTTT.

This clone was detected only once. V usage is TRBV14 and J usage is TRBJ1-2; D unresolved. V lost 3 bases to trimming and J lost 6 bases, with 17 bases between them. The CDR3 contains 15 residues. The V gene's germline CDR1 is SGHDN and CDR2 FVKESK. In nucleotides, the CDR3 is TGTGCCAGCAGCCAGAGCTTGGAGGGTACCCATGGCTACACCTTC. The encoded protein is CASSQSLEGTHGYTF.